The table lists the clone carrying this T cell receptor (beta chain) with many counts. The study recruited people aged about 18 to 90 years across roughly 25 US areas. Researchers sorted participants into cohorts using their self-reported clinical history. Per the original methods: Amplifying reference gene primers gave estimates of nucleated cell counts. The protocol was immunoSEQ multiplex PCR, while the TCRdb copy is restricted to in-frame clones and leaves out a portion. The DNA gave D and trimming, while V, J and clone size come from that table. In the table there are approximately 270,000 clones, around 90% of which are singletons. This sample stems from a study of blood T cell repertoires in COVID-19. Study-level background: PBMCs, B-cell-depleted T cells, or T cells provided the cDNA or gDNA that made up the material.

This CDR3 spans 16 amino acids. CDR1 is KGHDR, CDR2 SFDVKD, per germline. Trimming cost V 0 bases and J 3 bases; bases outside gene matches: 0. This rearrangement joins TRBV24-1 to TRBJ2-2; 10 bases line up with TRBD1. The source is a woman in her 30s with acute COVID-19. The specimen was PBMCs or T cells enriched from blood (not recorded which). The chain's CDR3 is CATSDLGQGDTGELFF. The DNA for the CDR3 is TGTGCCACCAGTGATTTGGGACAGGGGGACACCGGGGAGCTGTTTTTT.